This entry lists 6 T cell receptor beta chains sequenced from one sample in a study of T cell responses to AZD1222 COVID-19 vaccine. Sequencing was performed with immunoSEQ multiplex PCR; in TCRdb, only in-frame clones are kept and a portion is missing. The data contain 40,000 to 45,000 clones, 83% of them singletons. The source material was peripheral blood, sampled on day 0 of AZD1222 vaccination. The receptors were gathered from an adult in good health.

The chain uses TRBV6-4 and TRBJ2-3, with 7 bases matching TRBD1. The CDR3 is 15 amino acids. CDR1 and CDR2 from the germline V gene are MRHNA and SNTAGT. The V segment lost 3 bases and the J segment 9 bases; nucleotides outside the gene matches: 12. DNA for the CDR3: TGTGCCAGCAGTGAGACAGGGATGAGCACTTCCACGCAGTATTTT. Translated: CASSETGMSTSTQYF.

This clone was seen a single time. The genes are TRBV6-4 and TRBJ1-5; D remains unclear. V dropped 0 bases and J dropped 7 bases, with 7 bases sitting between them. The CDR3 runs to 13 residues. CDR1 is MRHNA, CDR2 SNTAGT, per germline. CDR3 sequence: CASSDSAGQPQHF. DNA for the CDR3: TGTGCCAGCAGTGACTCCGCGGGCCAGCCCCAGCATTTT.

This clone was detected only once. The CDR3 coding sequence is TGCGCCAGCAGCTACTGGACAGAGTCTGGAAACACCATATATTTT. Amino acids: CASSYWTESGNTIYF. V and J are TRBV4-1 and TRBJ1-3, with a tentative D call TRBD1 (6 bases). Trimming took off 5 bases at V and 1 base at J, with 12 bases between the two ends. CDR1 and CDR2 (germline): MGHRA, YSYEKL. The CDR3 runs 15 residues.

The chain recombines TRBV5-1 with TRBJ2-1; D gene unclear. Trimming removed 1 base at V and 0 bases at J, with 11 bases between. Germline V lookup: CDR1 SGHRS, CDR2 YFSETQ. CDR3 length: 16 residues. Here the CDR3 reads CASSLIGSSSYNEQFF. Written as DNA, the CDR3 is TGCGCCAGCAGCTTGATTGGCTCGAGCTCCTACAATGAGCAGTTCTTC.

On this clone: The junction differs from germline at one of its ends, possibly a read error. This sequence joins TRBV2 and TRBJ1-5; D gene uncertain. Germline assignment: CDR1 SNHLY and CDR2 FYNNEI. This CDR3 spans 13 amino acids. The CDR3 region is CASGEVNNQPQHF. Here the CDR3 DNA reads TGTGCCAGCGGTGAAGTTAACAATCAGCCCCAGCATTTT.

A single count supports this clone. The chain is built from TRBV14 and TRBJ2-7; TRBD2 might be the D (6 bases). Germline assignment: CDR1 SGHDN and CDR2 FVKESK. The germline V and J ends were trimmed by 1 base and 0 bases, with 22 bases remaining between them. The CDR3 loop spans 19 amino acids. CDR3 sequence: CASSQGALLSGEGSYEQYF. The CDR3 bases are TGTGCCAGCAGCCAAGGAGCGCTTCTTAGCGGAGAGGGCTCCTACGAGCAGTACTTC. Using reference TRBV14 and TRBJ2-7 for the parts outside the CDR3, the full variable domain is EAGVTQFPSHSVIEKGQTVTLRCDPISGHDNLYWYRRVMGKEIKFLLHFVKESKQDESGMPNNRFLAERTGGTYSTLKVQPAELEDSGVYFCASSQGALLSGEGSYEQYFGPGTRLTVT.